This TCR beta chain originates from a study of T cell responses to AZD1222 COVID-19 vaccine. Using immunoSEQ multiplex PCR, the repertoire was profiled, and TCRdb retains in-frame clones only, with some absent. The table includes around 200,000 clones, about 86% detected once. This CDR3 has 14 residues. In germline, CDR1 is SGHTA, CDR2 FQGNSA. Trimming stripped 0 bases from V and 3 bases from J, with 7 bases between. The receptor comes from an adult in good health. The rearrangement uses TRBV7-2 and TRBJ2-3; no clear D gene. This specimen was peripheral blood, taken on day 0 of AZD1222 vaccination. This chain's CDR3 is CASSLASRTDTQYF. As DNA, the CDR3 is TGTGCCAGCAGCTTAGCATCGAGAACAGATACGCAGTATTTT.